This T cell receptor (beta chain) came from a study of OX40 agonist ivuxolimab in advanced cancers. For the study at large: A diagnosis of hepatocellular carcinoma, melanoma, renal cell or head and neck cancer was present in dose-escalation patients.

The CDR3 is 13 residues long. The germline gives CDR1 GTSNPN, CDR2 SVGIG (reference sequence). After removal of 5 bases from V and 7 bases from J, the junction contained 7 bases not matched to a gene. The method was immunoSEQ multiplex PCR; TCRdb's version includes in-frame clones alone and lacks a portion of them. The sample yields 56,000 or so clones, 65% to 85% seen once. As regards this clone: Antigen unknown.

Study observations and caveats: Among patients with partial responses at 0.1-3.0 mg/kg, clonal expansion was among the lowest. Part of the nonresponder group also had normalized T-cell clonal expansion that was low.

The J gene is TRBJ2-5, the V gene TRBV30; 10 nucleotides agree with TRBD2. Here the sequenced sample was CD4+ or CD8+ T cells sorted from blood, taken in a trial of the OX40 agonist ivuxolimab. This TCR came from an adult with an advanced solid tumor such as melanoma, head and neck, liver or kidney cancer. In DNA, the CDR3 is TGTGCCTGGGGGAAGAGCGGGGGGGCGACCCAGTACTTC. This codes for CAWGKSGGATQYF.